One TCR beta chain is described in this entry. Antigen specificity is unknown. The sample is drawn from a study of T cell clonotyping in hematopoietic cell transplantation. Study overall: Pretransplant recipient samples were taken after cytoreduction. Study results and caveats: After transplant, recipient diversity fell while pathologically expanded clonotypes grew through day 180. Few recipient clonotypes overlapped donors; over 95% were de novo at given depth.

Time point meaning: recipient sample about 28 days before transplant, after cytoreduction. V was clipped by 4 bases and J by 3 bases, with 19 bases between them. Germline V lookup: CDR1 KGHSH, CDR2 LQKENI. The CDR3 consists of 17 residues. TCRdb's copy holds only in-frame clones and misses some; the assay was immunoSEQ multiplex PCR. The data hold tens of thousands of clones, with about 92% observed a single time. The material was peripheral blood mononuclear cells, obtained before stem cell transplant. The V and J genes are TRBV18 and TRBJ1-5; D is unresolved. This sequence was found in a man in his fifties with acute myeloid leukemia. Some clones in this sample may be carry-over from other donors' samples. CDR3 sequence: CASSLWGGPYNNQPQHF. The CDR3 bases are TGTGCCAGCTCACTATGGGGAGGCCCTTATAACAATCAGCCCCAGCATTTT. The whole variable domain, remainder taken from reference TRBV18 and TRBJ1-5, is NAGVMQNPRHLVRRRGQEARLRCSPMKGHSHVYWYRQLPEEGLKFMVYLQKENIIDESGMPKERFSAEFPKEGPSILRIQQVVRGDSAAYFCASSLWGGPYNNQPQHFGDGTRLSIL.